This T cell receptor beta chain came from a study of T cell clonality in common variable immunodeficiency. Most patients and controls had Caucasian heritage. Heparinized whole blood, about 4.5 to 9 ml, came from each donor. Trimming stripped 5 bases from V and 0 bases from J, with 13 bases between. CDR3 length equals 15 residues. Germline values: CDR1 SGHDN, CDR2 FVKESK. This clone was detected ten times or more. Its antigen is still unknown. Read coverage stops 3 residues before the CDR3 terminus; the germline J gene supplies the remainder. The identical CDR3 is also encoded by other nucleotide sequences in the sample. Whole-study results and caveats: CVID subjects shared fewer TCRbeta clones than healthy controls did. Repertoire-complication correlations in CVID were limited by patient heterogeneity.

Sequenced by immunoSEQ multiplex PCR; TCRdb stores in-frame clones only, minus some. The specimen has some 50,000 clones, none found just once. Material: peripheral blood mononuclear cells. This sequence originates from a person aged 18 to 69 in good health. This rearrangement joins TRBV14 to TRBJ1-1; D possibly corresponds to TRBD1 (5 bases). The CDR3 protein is CASSSLRGMNTEAFF. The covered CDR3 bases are TGTGCCAGCAGCTCCCTCCGGGGGATGAACACTGAA.